This TCR beta chain comes out of a study of blood T cells in healthy people across ages. Findings and limits, study-wide: Significant beta diversity loss was already apparent by age 40, declining roughly linearly.

Notes on this clonotype: Its antigen remains unidentified.

Next came a second PCR, run for about 7 to 12 cycles, which used a sample-barcoded 5' primer along with a J-beta primer mix. From the 5' RACE reads, TCRdb called clonotypes with MiXCR, one entry per CDR3 protein. The table records roughly 1.5 million distinct CDR3 sequences, approximately 43% of them present only once. Sequenced: blood. The TCR comes from a woman in her late teens or twenties in good health.

This chain's CDR3 is CASSNEAPSNQPQHF. As DNA, the CDR3 is TGTGCCAGCAGTAATGAAGCTCCCTCGAATCAGCCCCAGCATTTT. The chain has TRBV2 and TRBJ1-5; D gene uncertain. The ends were cut back, 5 bases at V and 4 bases at J, with 15 bases in the middle. Per the germline V gene, CDR1 is SNHLY and CDR2 is FYNNEI. This CDR3 region has 15 residues.